The rows below give T cell receptor beta chains drawn from one sample of a study of glioma-infiltrating T cells after dendritic cell vaccination. Measured with immunoSEQ multiplex PCR; TCRdb has only the in-frame clones, and not every one. The table includes about 38,000 clones, 70% to 85% detected once. The material sequenced was blood, taken before dendritic cell vaccination. The receptors derive from a human donor with glioblastoma. Each CDR3 is given with its conserved first and last residue. A D gene is named only where the DNA matches it firmly. Size values are once, few and many counts, or a class for expanded clones, and some rows have none.

>TRBV11-3|.|TRBJ2-3|TRBD2
CASSLGGSSGVRHTQYF
TGTGCCAGCAGCTTAGGAGGGTCTAGCGGGGTGAGGCATACGCAGTATTTT
>TRBV28|.|TRBJ2-7|TRBD2
CASSFSGGRTSYEQYF
TGTGCCAGCAGTTTTAGCGGGGGGCGCACCTCCTACGAGCAGTACTTC
>TRBV9|.|TRBJ2-7|TRBD2
CASSAGGALSYEQYF
TGTGCCAGCAGCGCCGGGGGGGCCCTCTCCTACGAGCAGTACTTC
>TRBV4-3|.|TRBJ1-2|TRBD1
CASSQITGGYGYTF
TGCGCCAGCAGCCAGATAACAGGGGGCTATGGCTACACCTTC
>TRBV2|few|TRBJ2-7|.
CASSPGWGREQYF
TGTGCCAGCAGTCCCGGTTGGGGGCGCGAGCAGTACTTC
>TRBV6-1|.|TRBJ2-5|.
CASTKRTVGETQYF
TGTGCCAGCACCAAAAGGACTGTTGGAGAGACCCAGTACTTC
>TRBV5-4|.|TRBJ1-6|.
CASSFRGENSPLHF
TGTGCCAGCAGCTTCAGGGGCGAAAATTCACCCCTCCACTTT
>TRBV9|.|TRBJ1-3|.
CASSVGQGFGNTIYF
TGTGCCAGCAGCGTAGGTCAGGGCTTCGGAAACACCATATATTTT
>TRBV4-3|.|TRBJ2-1|.
CASSHTRGGEQFF
TGCGCCAGCAGCCACACGAGGGGGGGTGAGCAGTTCTTC
>TRBV6-4|.|TRBJ2-1|.
CASSDSSSGFNEQFF
TGTGCCAGCAGTGACTCTTCGAGCGGGTTCAATGAGCAGTTCTTC
>TRBV5-4|.|TRBJ2-5|TRBD2
CASRSGLAIQETQYF
TGTGCCAGCAGGTCTGGACTAGCGATCCAAGAGACCCAGTACTTC
>TRBV29-1|.|TRBJ2-7|TRBD1
CSVEQTGGKLYEQYF
TGCAGCGTTGAACAGACAGGGGGTAAACTCTACGAGCAGTACTTC
>TRBV19|few|TRBJ1-2|.
CASSMDGLLPYTF
TGTGCCAGTAGTATGGATGGGCTCCTTCCCTACACCTTC
>TRBV9|.|TRBJ2-3|.
CASSVGGQSTDTQYF
TGTGCCAGCAGCGTGGGGGGGCAGAGCACAGATACGCAGTATTTT